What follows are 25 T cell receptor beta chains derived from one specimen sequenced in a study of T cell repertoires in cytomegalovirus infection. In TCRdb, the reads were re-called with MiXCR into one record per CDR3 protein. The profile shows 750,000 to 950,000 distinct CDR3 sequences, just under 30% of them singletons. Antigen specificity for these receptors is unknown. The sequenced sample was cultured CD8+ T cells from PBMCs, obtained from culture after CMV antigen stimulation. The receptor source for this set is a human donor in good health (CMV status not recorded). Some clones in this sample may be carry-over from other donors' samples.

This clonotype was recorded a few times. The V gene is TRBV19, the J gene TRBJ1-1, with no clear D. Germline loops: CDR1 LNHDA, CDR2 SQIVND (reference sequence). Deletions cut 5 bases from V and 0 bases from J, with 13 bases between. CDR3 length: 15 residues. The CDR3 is CASSHLRVVNTEAFF. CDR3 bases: TGTGCCAGTAGTCACCTGAGGGTCGTGAACACTGAAGCTTTCTTT. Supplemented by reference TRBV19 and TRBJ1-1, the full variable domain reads DGGITQSPKYLFRKEGQNVTLSCEQNLNHDAMYWYRQDPGQGLRLIYYSQIVNDFQKGDIAEGYSVSREKKESFPLTVTSAQKNPTAFYLCASSHLRVVNTEAFFGQGTRLTVV.

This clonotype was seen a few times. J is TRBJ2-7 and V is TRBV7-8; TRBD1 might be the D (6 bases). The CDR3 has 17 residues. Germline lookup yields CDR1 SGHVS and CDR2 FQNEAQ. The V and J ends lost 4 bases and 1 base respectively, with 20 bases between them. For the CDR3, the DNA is TGTGCCAGCAGCTCACACCCTGGACAGACAGTTTCCTACGAGCAGTACGTC. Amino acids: CASSSHPGQTVSYEQYV.

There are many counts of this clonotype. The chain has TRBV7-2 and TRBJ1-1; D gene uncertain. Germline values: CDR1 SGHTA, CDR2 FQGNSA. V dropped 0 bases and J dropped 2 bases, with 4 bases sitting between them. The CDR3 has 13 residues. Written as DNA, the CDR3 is TGTGCCAGCAGCTTAGCTTTTAACACTGAAGCTTTCTTT. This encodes CASSLAFNTEAFF.

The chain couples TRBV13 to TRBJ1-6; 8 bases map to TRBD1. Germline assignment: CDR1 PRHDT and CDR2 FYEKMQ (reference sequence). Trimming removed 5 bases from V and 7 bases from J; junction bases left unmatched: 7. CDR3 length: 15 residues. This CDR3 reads CASSRGQGGNSPLHF. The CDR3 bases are TGTGCCAGCAGCCGAGGACAGGGTGGGAATTCACCCCTCCACTTT.

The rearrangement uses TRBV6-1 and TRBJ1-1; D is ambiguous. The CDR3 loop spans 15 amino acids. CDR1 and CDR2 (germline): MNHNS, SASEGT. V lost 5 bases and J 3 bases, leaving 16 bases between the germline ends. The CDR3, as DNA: TGTGCCAGCAGTTATTATCGGAAACCCGACACTGAAGCTTTCTTT. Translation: CASSYYRKPDTEAFF.

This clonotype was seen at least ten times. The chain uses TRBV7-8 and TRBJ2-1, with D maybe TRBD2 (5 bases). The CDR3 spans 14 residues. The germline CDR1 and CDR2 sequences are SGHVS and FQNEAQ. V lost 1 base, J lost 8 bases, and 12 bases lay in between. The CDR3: CASSLVPQEDEQFF. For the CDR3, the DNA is TGTGCCAGCAGCTTAGTGCCCCAGGAGGATGAGCAGTTCTTC.

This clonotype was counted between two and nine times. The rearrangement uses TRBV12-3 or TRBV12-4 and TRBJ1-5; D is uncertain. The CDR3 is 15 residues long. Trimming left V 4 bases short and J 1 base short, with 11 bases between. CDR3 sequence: CASSSKVRSNQPQHF. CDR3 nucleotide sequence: TGTGCCAGCAGTTCTAAGGTTCGGAGCAATCAGCCCCAGCATTTT.

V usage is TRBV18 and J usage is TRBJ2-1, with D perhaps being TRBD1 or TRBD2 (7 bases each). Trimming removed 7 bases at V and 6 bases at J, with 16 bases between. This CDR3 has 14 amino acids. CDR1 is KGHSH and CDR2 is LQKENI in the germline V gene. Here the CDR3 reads CASFLDREGNEQFF. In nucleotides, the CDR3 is TGTGCCAGCTTTTTAGACAGGGAGGGCAATGAGCAGTTCTTC.

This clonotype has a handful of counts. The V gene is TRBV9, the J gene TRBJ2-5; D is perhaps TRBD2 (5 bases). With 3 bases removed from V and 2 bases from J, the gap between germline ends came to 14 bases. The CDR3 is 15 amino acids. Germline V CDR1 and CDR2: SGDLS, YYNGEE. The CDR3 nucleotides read TGTGCCAGCAGCGCGAGCGGAGCTCAACAAGAGACCCAGTACTTC. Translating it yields CASSASGAQQETQYF. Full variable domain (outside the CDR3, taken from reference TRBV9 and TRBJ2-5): DSGVTQTPKHLITATGQRVTLRCSPRSGDLSVYWYQQSLDQGLQFLIQYYNGEERAKGNILERFSAQQFPDLHSELNLSSLELGDSALYFCASSASGAQQETQYFGPGTRLLVL.

CDR3 residues: CASSIRPGQRNTEAFF. The CDR3 nucleotides are TGTGCCAGTAGTATACGACCGGGACAGCGGAACACTGAAGCTTTCTTT. The chain joins TRBV19 to TRBJ1-1; 7 positions agree with TRBD1. V shed 2 bases, J shed 1 base, and the junction held 7 bases outside the gene matches. Per the germline V gene, CDR1 is LNHDA and CDR2 is SQIVND (reference sequence). The CDR3 length is 16 residues.

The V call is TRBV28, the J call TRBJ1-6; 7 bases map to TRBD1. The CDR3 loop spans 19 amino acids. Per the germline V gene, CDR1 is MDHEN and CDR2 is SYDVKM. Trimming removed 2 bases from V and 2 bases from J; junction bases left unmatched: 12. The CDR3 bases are TGTGCCAGCAGTTTACGGGGGACAGATTTACTTGCCTATAATTCACCCCTCCACTTT. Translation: CASSLRGTDLLAYNSPLHF.

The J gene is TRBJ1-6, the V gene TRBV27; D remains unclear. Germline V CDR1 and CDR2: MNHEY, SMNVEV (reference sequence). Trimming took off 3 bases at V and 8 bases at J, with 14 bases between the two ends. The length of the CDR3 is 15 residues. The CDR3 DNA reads TGTGCCAGCAGTTTTGCAGGACCCGATTATTCACCCCTCCACTTT. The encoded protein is CASSFAGPDYSPLHF.

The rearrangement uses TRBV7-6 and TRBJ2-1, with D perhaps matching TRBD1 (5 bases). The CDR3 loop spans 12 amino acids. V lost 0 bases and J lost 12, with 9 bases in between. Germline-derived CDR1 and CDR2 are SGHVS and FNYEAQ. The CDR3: CASSLAGTGQFF. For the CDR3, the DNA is TGTGCCAGCAGCTTAGCCGGAACAGGGCAGTTCTTC.

The CDR3 bases are TGCGCCAGCAGCCATACCTTTCCCGGGACAGGACCCTATGGCTACACCTTC. It encodes CASSHTFPGTGPYGYTF. V usage is TRBV4-1 and J usage is TRBJ1-2, with 8 bases aligning to TRBD1. The J segment lost 4 bases and the V segment lost 3 bases, leaving 13 bases of the junction unmatched. Germline CDR1 reads MGHRA; CDR2 reads YSYEKL. The CDR3 covers 17 residues.

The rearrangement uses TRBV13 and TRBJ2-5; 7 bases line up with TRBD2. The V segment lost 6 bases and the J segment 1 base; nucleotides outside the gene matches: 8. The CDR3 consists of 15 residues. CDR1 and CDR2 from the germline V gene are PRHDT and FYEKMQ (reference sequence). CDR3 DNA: TGTGCCAGCAGTTTTGAGCGGGGAAGCCAAGAGACCCAGTACTTC. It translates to CASSFERGSQETQYF.

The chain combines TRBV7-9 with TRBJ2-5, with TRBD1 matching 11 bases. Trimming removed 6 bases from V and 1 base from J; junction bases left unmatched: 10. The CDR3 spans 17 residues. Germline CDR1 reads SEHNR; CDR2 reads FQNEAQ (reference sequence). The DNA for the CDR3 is TGTGCCAGCAGTCCGTCGGACAGGGGGCTTATCCAAGAGACCCAGTACTTC. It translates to CASSPSDRGLIQETQYF.

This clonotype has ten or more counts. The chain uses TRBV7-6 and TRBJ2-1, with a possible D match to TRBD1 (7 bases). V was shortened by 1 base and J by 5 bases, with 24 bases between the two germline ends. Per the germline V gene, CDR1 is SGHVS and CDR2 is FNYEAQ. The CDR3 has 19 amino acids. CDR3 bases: TGTGCCAGCAGCTTAGTGTCCGGGACAGTTACTAGGGGGGACAATGAGCAGTTCTTC. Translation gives CASSLVSGTVTRGDNEQFF.

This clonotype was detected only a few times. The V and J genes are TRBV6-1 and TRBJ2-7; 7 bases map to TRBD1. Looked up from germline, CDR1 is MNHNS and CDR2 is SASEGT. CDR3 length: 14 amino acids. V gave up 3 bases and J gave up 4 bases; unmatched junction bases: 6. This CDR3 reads CASSDPGQNYEQYF. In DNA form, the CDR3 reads TGTGCCAGCAGTGATCCGGGACAGAATTACGAGCAGTACTTC.

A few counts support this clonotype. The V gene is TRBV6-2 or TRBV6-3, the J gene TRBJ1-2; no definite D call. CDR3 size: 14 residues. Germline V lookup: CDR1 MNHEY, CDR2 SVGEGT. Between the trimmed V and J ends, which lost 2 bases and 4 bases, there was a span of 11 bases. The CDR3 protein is CASSYIEGGYGYTF. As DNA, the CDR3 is TGTGCCAGCAGTTACATAGAGGGAGGCTATGGCTACACCTTC.

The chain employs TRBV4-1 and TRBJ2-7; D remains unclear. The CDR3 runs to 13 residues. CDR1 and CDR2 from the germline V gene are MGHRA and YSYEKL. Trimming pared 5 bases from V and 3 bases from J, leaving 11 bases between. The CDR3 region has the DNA TGCGCCAGCAGCGCCGGGTCGGACTACGAGCAGTACTTC. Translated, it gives CASSAGSDYEQYF.

CDR3: CASSYVAGKNTEAFF. The CDR3 bases are TGTGCCAGCAGTTACGTCGCAGGAAAAAACACTGAAGCTTTCTTT. The genes are TRBV6-6 and TRBJ1-1, with unresolved D. The CDR3 length is 15 residues. CDR1 MNHNY and CDR2 SVGAGI come from the germline V gene (reference sequence). Trimming stripped 2 bases from V and 2 bases from J, with 12 bases between.

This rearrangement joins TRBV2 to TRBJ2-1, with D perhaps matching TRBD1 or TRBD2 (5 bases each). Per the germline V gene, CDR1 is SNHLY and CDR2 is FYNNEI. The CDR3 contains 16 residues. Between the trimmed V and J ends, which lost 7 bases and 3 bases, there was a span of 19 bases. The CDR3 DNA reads TGTGCCAGCACCGAGGGGTCAGGCGCGATCTACAATGAGCAGTTCTTC. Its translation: CASTEGSGAIYNEQFF.

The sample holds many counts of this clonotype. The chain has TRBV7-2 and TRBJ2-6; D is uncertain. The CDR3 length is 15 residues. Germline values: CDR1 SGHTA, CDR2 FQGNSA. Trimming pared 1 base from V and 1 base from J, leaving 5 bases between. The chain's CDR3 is CASSLGPSGANVLTF. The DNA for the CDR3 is TGTGCCAGCAGCTTAGGACCTTCTGGGGCCAACGTCCTGACTTTC.

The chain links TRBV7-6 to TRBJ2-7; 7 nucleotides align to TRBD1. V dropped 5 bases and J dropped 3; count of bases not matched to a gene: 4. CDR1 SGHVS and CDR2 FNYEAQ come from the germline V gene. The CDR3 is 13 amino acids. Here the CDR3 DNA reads TGTGCCAGCAGCCAGACAGGGTACTACGAGCAGTACTTC. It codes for CASSQTGYYEQYF.

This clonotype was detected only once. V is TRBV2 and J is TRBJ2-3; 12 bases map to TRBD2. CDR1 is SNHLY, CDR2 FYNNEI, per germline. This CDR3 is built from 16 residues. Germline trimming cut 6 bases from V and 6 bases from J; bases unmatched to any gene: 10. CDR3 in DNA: TGTGCCAGCAGCGACCGGACTAGCGGGGAGGGGGATACGCAGTATTTT. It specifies CASSDRTSGEGDTQYF.